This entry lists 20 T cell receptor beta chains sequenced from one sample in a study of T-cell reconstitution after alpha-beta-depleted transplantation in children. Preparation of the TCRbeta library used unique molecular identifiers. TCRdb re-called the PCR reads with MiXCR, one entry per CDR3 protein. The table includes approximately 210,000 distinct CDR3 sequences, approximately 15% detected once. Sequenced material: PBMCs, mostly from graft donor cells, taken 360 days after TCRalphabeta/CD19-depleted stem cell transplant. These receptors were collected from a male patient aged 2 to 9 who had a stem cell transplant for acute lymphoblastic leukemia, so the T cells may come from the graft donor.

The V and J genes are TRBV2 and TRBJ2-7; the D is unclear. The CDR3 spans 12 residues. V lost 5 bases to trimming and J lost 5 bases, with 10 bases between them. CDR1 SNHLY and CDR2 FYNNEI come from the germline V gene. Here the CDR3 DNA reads TGTGCCAGCAGTCAAAATCAGGACGAGCAGTACTTC. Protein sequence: CASSQNQDEQYF. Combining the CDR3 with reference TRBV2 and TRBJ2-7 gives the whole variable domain EPEVTQTPSHQVTQMGQEVILRCVPISNHLYFYWYRQILGQKVEFLVSFYNNEISEKSEIFDDQFSVERPDGSNFTLKIRSTKLEDSAMYFCASSQNQDEQYFGPGTRLTVT.

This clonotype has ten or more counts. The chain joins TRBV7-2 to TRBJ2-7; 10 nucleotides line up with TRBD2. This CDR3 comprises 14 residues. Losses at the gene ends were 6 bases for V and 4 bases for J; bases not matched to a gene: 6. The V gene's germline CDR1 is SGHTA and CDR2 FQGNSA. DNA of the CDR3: TGTGCCAGCAGGGCCGGGACTAGCGAGTACGAGCAGTACTTC. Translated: CASRAGTSEYEQYF.

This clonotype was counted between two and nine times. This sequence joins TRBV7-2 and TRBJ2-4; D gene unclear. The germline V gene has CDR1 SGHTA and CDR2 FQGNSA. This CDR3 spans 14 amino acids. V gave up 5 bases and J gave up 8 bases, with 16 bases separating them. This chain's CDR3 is CASSPSSWVDIQYF. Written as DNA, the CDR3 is TGTGCCAGCAGCCCGAGCAGTTGGGTGGACATTCAGTACTTC.

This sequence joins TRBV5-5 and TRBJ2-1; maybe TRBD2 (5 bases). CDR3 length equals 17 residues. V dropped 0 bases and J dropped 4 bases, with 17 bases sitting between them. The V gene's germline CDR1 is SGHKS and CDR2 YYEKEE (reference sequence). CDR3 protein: CASSLDGNTGPYNEQFF. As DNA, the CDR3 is TGTGCCAGCAGCTTGGACGGGAATACCGGACCATACAATGAGCAGTTCTTC.

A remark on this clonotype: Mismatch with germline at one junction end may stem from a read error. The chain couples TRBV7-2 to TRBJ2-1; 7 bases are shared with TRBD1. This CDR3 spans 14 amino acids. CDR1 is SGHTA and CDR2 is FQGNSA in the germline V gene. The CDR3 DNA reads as TGTGTCAGCAGCTTAAGAAGCAGGGGGAATGAGCAGTTCTTC. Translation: CVSSLRSRGNEQFF.

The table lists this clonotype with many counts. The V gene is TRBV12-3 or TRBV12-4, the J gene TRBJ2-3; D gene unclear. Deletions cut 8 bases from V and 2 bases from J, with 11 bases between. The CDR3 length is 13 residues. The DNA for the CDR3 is TGTGCCAGCGAAGTAGGTTACACAGATACGCAGTATTTT. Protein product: CASEVGYTDTQYF.

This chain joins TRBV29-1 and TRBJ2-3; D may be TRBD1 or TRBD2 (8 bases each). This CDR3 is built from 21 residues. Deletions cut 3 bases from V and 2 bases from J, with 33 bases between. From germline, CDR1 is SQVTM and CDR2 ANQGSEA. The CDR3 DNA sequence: TGCAGCGTTGACGGGACAGGACATTGGCGCGCTAGCGGGCCAAACACAGATACGCAGTATTTT. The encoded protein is CSVDGTGHWRASGPNTDTQYF.

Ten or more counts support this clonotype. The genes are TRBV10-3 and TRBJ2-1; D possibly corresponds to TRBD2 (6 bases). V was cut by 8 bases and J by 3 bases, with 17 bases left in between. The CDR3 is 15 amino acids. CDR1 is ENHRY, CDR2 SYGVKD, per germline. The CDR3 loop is CAIGTGVISYNEQFF. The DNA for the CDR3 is TGTGCCATCGGTACGGGAGTTATCAGCTACAATGAGCAGTTCTTC.

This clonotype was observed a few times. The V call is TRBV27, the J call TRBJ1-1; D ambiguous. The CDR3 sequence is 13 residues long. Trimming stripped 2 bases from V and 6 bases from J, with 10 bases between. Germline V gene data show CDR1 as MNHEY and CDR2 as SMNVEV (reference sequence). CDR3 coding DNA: TGTGCCAGCAGTTTAAGTTTCGAGGCTGAAGCTTTCTTT. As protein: CASSLSFEAEAFF.

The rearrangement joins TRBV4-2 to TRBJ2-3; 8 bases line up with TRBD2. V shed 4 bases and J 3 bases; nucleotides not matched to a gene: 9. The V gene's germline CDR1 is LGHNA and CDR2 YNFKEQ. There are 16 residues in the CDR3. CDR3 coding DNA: TGTGCCAGCAGCCCCTTGGGACTAGTCGGTACAGATACGCAGTATTTT. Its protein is CASSPLGLVGTDTQYF.

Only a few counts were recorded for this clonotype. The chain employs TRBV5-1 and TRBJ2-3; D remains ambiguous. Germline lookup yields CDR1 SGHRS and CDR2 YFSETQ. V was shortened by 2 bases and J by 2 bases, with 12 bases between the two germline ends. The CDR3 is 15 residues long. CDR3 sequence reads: CASSLLSRSTDTQYF. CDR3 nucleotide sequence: TGCGCCAGCAGCTTACTCTCCAGGTCCACAGATACGCAGTATTTT.

CDR3 coding DNA: TGTGCCAGCAGCTTGAGGGCCCTTAACAATGAGCAGTTCTTC. It specifies CASSLRALNNEQFF. The chain recombines TRBV5-5 with TRBJ2-1, with unresolved D. V dropped 1 base and J dropped 5 bases, with 10 bases sitting between them. There are 14 residues in the CDR3. CDR1 and CDR2 (germline): SGHKS, YYEKEE (reference sequence).

This chain's CDR3 is CASIRGSEAFF. CDR3 DNA sequence: TGTGCCAGCATTCGGGGGTCTGAAGCTTTCTTT. This chain connects TRBV2 to TRBJ1-1, with a tentative D call TRBD1 (5 bases). This CDR3 region has 11 residues. Trimming took off 7 bases at V and 6 bases at J, with 9 bases between the two ends. Germline CDR1 SNHLY, CDR2 FYNNEI.

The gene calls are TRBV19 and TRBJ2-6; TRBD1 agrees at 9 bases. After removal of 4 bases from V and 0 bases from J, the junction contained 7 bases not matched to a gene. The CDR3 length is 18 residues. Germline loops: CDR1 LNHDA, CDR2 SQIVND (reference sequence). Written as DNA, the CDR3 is TGTGCCAGTAGTACCCGGGACAGGGATCTCTCTGGGGCCAACGTCCTGACTTTC. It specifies CASSTRDRDLSGANVLTF.

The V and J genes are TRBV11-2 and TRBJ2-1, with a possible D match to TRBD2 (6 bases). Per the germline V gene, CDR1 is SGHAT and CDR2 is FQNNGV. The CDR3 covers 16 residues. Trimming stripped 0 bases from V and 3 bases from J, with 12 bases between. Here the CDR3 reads CASSLDWRGNYNEQFF. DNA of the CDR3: TGTGCCAGCAGCTTAGATTGGCGGGGAAACTACAATGAGCAGTTCTTC.

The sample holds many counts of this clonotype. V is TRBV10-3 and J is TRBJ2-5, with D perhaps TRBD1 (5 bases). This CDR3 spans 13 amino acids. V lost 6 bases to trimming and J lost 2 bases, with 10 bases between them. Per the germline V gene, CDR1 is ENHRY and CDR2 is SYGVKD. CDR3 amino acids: CAISSRVQETQYF. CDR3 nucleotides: TGTGCCATCAGCAGCAGGGTACAAGAGACCCAGTACTTC.

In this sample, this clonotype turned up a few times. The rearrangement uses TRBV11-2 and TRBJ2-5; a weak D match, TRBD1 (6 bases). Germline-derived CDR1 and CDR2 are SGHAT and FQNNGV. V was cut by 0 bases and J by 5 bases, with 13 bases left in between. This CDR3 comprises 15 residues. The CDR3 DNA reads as TGTGCCAGCAGCTTAGATATGGACAGTTGGGAGACCCAGTACTTC. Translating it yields CASSLDMDSWETQYF.

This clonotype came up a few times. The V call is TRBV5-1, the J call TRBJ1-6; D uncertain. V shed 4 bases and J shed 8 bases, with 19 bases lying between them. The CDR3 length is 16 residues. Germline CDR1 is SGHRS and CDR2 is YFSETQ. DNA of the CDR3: TGCGCCAGCAGCCCGCCCGGAGGATTCGGGGATTCACCCCTCCACTTT. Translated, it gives CASSPPGGFGDSPLHF.

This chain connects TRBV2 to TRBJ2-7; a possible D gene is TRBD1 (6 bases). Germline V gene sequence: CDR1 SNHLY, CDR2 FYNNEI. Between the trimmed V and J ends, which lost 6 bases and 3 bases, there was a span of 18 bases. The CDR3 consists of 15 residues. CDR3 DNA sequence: TGTGCCAGCAGGAGCAATTCCGGACAGTTCTACGAGCAGTACTTC. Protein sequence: CASRSNSGQFYEQYF.

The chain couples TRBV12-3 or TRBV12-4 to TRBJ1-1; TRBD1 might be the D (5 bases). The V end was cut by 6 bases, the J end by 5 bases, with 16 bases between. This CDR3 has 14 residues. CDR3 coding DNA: TGTGCCAGCAGGCGCAGCTTGGGGCTGACTGAAGCTTTCTTT. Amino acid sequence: CASRRSLGLTEAFF.